This T cell receptor (beta chain) came from a study of CD8 T cells in ankylosing spondylitis. General study findings and limits: Characteristic of ankylosing spondylitis blood, it appeared, was a TCR beta motif comprising roughly eight highly homologous variants. Previously reported in reactive arthritis synovial fluid and blood were some of the motif variants.

A single record per CDR3 protein comes from TCRdb applying MiXCR to the 5' RACE reads. Here the sample spans about 400,000 distinct CDR3 sequences, 20% to 25% being singletons. This clonotype occurred many times. The antigen is unknown. CDR1 is LGHNA and CDR2 is YNFKEQ in the germline V gene. Trimming cost V 0 bases and J 4 bases, with 10 bases left between them. The CDR3 runs 14 residues. This clonotype was obtained from a male donor with ankylosing spondylitis or in good health (not recorded which). What was sequenced was blood, either unsorted or a sorted T cell fraction (not recorded which). This sequence joins TRBV4-2 and TRBJ2-7, with D possibly matching TRBD2 (6 bases). CDR3 sequence (DNA): TGTGCCAGCAGCCAAGACCTAGGAGGGTACGAGCAGTACTTC. This translates into CASSQDLGGYEQYF.